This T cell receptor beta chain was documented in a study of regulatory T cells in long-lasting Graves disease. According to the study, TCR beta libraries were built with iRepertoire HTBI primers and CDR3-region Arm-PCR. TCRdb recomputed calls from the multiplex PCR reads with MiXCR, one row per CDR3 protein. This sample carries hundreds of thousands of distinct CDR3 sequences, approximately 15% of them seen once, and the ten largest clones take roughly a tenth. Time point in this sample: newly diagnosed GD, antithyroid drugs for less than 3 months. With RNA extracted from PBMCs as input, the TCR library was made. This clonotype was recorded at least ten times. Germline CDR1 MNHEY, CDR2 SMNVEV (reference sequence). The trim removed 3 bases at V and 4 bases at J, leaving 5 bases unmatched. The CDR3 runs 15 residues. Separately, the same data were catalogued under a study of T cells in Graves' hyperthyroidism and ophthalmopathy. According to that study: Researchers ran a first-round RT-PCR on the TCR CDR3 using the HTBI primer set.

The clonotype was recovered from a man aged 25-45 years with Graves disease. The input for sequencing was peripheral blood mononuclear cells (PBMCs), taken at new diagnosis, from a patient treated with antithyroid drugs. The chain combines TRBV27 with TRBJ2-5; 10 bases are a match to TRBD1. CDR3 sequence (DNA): TGTGCCAGCAGTTTTGGGACAGGGGTAAGAGAGACCCAGTACTTC. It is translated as CASSFGTGVRETQYF.